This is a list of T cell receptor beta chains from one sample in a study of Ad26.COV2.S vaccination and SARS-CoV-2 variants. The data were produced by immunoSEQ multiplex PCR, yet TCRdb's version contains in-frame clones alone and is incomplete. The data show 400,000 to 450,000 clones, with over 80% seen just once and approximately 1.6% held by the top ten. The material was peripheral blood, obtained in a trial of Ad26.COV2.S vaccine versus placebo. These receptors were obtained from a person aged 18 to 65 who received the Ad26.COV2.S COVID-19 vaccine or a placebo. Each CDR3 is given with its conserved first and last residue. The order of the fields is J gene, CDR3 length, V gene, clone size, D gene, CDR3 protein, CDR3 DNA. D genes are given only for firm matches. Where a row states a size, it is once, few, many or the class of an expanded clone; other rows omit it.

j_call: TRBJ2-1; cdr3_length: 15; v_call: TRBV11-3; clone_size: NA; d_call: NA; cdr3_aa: CASSLDGADYNEQFF; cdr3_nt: TGTGCCAGCAGCTTAGATGGGGCCGACTACAATGAGCAGTTCTTC
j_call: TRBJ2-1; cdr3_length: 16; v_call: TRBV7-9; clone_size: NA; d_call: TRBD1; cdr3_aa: CASSPNRGLSGNEQFF; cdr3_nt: TGTGCCAGCAGCCCGAACAGGGGGCTCTCTGGCAATGAGCAGTTCTTC
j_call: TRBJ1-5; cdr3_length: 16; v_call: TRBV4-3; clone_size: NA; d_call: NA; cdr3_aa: CASSQETGGSNQPQHF; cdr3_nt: TGCGCCAGCAGCCAAGAGACGGGCGGAAGCAATCAGCCCCAGCATTTT
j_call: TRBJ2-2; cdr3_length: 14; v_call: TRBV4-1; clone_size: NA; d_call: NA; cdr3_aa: CASRGGAGTGELFF; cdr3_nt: TGCGCCAGCAGAGGGGGGGCTGGGACCGGGGAGCTGTTTTTT
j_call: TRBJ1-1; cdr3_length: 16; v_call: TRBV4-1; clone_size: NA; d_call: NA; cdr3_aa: CASSQDIREWETEAFF; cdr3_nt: TGCGCCAGCAGCCAAGATATCAGGGAATGGGAGACTGAAGCTTTCTTT
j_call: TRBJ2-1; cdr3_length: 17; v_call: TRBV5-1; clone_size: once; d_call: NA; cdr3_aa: CASSLDSLSSSYNEQFF; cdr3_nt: TGCGCCAGCAGTTTGGATAGCCTATCTAGCTCCTACAATGAGCAGTTCTTC
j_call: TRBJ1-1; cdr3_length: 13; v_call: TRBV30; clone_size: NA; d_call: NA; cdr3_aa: CAWSLDMNTEAFF; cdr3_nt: TGTGCCTGGAGTCTTGACATGAACACTGAAGCTTTCTTT
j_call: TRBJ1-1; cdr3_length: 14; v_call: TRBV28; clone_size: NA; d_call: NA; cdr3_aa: CAVKVQGSNTEAFF; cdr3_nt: TGTGCCGTAAAAGTACAGGGATCGAACACTGAAGCTTTCTTT
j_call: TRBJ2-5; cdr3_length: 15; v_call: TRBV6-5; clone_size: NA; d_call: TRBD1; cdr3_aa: CASSPGTGGRETQYF; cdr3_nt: TGTGCCAGCAGTCCCGGGACAGGGGGACGAGAGACCCAGTACTTC
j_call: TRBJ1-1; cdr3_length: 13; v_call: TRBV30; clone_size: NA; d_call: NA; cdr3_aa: CAWSPYRDTEAFF; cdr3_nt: TGTGCCTGGAGTCCCTACAGGGACACTGAAGCTTTCTTT
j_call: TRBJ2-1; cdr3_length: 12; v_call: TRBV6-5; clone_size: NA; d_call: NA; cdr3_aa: CASSTINNEQFF; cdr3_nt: TGTGCCAGCAGTACAATAAACAATGAGCAGTTCTTC
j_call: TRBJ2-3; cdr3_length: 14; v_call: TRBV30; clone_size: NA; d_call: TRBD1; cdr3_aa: CARRLGQSTDTQYF; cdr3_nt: TGTGCCCGGAGGTTGGGACAGTCCACAGATACGCAGTATTTT
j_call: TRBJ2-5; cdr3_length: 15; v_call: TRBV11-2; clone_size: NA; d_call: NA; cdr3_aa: CASSLGGSLPETQYF; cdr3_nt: TGTGCCAGCAGCTTAGGAGGATCCCTGCCAGAGACCCAGTACTTC
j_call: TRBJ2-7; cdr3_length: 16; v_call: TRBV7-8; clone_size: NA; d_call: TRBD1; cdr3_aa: CASSLTGGVNNYEQYF; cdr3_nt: TGTGCCAGCAGCTTAACAGGGGGCGTAAATAACTACGAGCAGTACTTC
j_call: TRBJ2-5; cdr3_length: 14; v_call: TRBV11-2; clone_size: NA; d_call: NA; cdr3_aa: CASSPSADQETQYF; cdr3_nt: TGTGCCAGCAGCCCCTCGGCGGACCAAGAGACCCAGTACTTC
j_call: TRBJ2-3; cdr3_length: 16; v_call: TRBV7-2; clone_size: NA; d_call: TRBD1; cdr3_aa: CASSGRTGRLPDTQYF; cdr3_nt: TGTGCCAGCAGCGGAAGGACAGGGCGACTCCCAGATACGCAGTATTTT
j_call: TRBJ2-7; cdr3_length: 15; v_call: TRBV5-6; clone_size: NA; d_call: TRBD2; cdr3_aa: CASSLLRGGLYEQYF; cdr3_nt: TGTGCCAGCAGCTTGCTGCGGGGGGGCCTCTACGAGCAGTACTTC
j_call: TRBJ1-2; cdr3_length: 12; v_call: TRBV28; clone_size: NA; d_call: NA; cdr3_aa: CASRLLRYGYTF; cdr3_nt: TGTGCCAGCAGACTATTACGCTATGGCTACACCTTC
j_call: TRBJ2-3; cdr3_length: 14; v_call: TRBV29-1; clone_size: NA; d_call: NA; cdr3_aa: CSATGRGRTDTQYF; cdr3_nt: TGCAGCGCCACGGGGCGGGGGCGCACAGATACGCAGTATTTT
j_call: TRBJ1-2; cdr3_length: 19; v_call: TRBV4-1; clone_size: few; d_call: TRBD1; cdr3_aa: CASSQDPRYRGDPNYGYTF; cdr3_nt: TGCGCCAGCAGCCAAGATCCACGGTACAGGGGAGATCCTAATTATGGCTACACCTTC
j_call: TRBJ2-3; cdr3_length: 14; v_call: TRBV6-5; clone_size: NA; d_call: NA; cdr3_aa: CASSYRFSTDTQYF; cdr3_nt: TGTGCCAGCAGTTACAGATTTAGCACAGATACGCAGTATTTT
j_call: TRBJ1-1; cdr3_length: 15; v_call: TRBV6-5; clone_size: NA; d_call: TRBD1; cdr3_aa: CASSYLGQMNTEAFF; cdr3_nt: TGTGCCAGCAGTTACCTGGGACAGATGAACACTGAAGCTTTCTTT
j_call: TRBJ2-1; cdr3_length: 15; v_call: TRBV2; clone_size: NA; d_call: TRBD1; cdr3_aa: CASSEAGGAFNEQFF; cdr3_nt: TGTGCCAGCAGTGAAGCAGGGGGCGCTTTCAATGAGCAGTTCTTC
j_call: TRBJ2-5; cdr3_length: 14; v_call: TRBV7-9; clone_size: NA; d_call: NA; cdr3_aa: CASSGGAAQETQYF; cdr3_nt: TGTGCCAGCAGCGGAGGGGCTGCACAAGAGACCCAGTACTTC
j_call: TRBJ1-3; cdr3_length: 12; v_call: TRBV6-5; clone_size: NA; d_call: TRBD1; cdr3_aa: CATEDRVNTIYF; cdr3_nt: TGTGCCACCGAGGACAGGGTAAACACCATATATTTT
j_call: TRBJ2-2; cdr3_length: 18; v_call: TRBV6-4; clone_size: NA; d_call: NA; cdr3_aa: CASSDAPKTVPRAGELFF; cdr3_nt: TGTGCCAGCAGTGACGCTCCAAAAACAGTGCCGCGGGCCGGGGAGCTGTTTTTT
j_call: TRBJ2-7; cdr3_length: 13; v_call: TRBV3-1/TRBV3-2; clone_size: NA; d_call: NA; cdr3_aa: CASSQEIAYEQYF; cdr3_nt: TGTGCCAGCAGCCAAGAGATTGCCTACGAGCAGTACTTC
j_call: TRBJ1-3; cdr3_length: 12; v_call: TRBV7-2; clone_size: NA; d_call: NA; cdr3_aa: CAGGLPGNTIYF; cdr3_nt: TGTGCCGGGGGACTCCCTGGAAACACCATATATTTT
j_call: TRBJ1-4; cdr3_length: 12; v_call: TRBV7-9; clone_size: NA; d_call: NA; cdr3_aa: CASSPQAEKLFF; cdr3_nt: TGTGCCAGCAGCCCCCAGGCGGAAAAACTGTTTTTT
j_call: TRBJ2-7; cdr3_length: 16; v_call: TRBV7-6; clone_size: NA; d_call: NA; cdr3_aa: CASSPKDTGLKYEQYF; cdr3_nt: TGTGCCAGCAGCCCCAAAGACACCGGACTAAAATACGAGCAGTACTTC
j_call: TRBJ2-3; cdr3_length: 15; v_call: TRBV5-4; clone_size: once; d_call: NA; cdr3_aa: CASSLQIFSTDTQYF; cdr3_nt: TGTGCCAGCAGCTTACAGATTTTCAGCACAGATACGCAGTATTTT